These 26 T cell receptor beta chains came from one sample sequenced in a study of blood T cell repertoires in COVID-19. TCRdb keeps only in-frame clones here, not all; method: immunoSEQ multiplex PCR. This table has 130,000 to 150,000 clones, around 83% appearing once. The sample comprised peripheral blood. The receptor source for this set is a woman older than 75 with acute or convalescent COVID-19.

The chain recombines TRBV7-8 with TRBJ1-5; D possibly corresponds to TRBD1 (5 bases). Trimming removed 5 bases at V and 4 bases at J, with 15 bases between. The germline V gene has CDR1 SGHVS and CDR2 FQNEAQ. The CDR3 is 15 amino acids. In DNA form, the CDR3 reads TGTGCCAGCAGCCCAGGGACTGGGGGGAATCAGCCCCAGCATTTT. Translating it yields CASSPGTGGNQPQHF. The entire variable domain, with the rest obtained from reference TRBV7-8 and TRBJ1-5, is as follows: GAGVSQSPRYKVAKRGQDVALRCDPISGHVSLFWYQQALGQGPEFLTYFQNEAQLDKSGLPSDRFFAERPEGSVSTLKIQRTQQEDSAVYLCASSPGTGGNQPQHFGDGTRLSIL.

This chain links TRBV30 with TRBJ1-4, with D unresolved. V lost 4 bases and J 4 bases, leaving 4 bases between the germline ends. Germline-derived CDR1 and CDR2 are GTSNPN and SVGIG (reference sequence). This CDR3 has 11 residues. CDR3 in amino acids: CAWTGNEKLFF. CDR3 DNA sequence: TGTGCCTGGACCGGTAATGAAAAACTGTTTTTT.

The sample holds a few counts of this clone. The chain is built from TRBV27 and TRBJ1-6; the D gene is possibly TRBD1 (5 bases). From germline, CDR1 is MNHEY and CDR2 SMNVEV (reference sequence). Trimming took 5 bases from V and 6 from J, leaving 11 bases between them. This CDR3 spans 14 amino acids. The CDR3 DNA reads as TGTGCCAGCAGTATACAGGTCCGTAATTCACCCCTCCACTTT. Encoded protein: CASSIQVRNSPLHF.

This sequence joins TRBV28 and TRBJ1-4; a weak D match, TRBD1 (5 bases). The CDR3 extends over 15 amino acids. Germline V lookup: CDR1 MDHEN, CDR2 SYDVKM. Trimming removed 7 bases at V and 8 bases at J, with 20 bases between. This CDR3 is CASTRAGGMIEKLFF. In nucleotides, the CDR3 is TGTGCCAGCACCCGGGCGGGGGGGATGATCGAAAAACTGTTTTTT. Looking up the rest from reference TRBV28 and TRBJ1-4 gives the full variable domain: DVKVTQSSRYLVKRTGEKVFLECVQDMDHENMFWYRQDPGLGLRLIYFSYDVKMKEKGDIPEGYSVSREKKERFSLILESASTNQTSMYLCASTRAGGMIEKLFFGSGTQLSVL.

This clone showed up just once. The genes are TRBV2 and TRBJ1-1, with 7 bases that match TRBD1. The germline CDR1 and CDR2 sequences are SNHLY and FYNNEI. This CDR3 region has 14 residues. Germline trimming cut 8 bases from V and 2 bases from J; bases unmatched to any gene: 8. CDR3 coding DNA: TGTGCCAGCGAGAGACAGGGTAGAAACACTGAAGCTTTCTTT. Translated, it gives CASERQGRNTEAFF. The full variable domain, in which reference TRBV2 and TRBJ1-1 provide the parts outside the CDR3, is EPEVTQTPSHQVTQMGQEVILRCVPISNHLYFYWYRQILGQKVEFLVSFYNNEISEKSEIFDDQFSVERPDGSNFTLKIRSTKLEDSAMYFCASERQGRNTEAFFGQGTRLTVV.

This clone was detected only once. V gene TRBV7-9 combines with J gene TRBJ2-3; D gene ambiguous. Deletions cut 6 bases from V and 0 bases from J, with 10 bases between. The CDR3 is 14 amino acids. Germline V gene lookup returns CDR1 SEHNR and CDR2 FQNEAQ (reference sequence). The CDR3 region is CASSYSTSTDTQYF. CDR3 sequence (DNA): TGTGCCAGCAGTTACAGCACTAGCACAGATACGCAGTATTTT.

This chain links TRBV19 with TRBJ2-5; TRBD1 matches at 9 bases. The CDR3 totals 14 residues. From germline, CDR1 is LNHDA and CDR2 SQIVND (reference sequence). The trim removed 3 bases at V and 7 bases at J, leaving 6 bases unmatched. The DNA for the CDR3 is TGTGCCAGTAGTATGGGACAGGGTGGGAGGACCCAGTACTTC. It translates to CASSMGQGGRTQYF.

This chain uses TRBV28 with TRBJ1-1; D is perhaps TRBD1 (6 bases). V lost 5 bases and J 0 bases, leaving 10 bases between the germline ends. Germline CDR1 reads MDHEN; CDR2 reads SYDVKM. This CDR3 comprises 14 residues. As DNA, the CDR3 is TGTGCCAGCAGTCGAGGGACAATGAACACTGAAGCTTTCTTT. This sequence encodes CASSRGTMNTEAFF.

The rearrangement uses TRBV4-2 and TRBJ2-7; 11 nucleotides line up with TRBD1. V dropped 4 bases and J dropped 2; count of bases not matched to a gene: 13. The CDR3 covers 18 residues. Looked up from germline, CDR1 is LGHNA and CDR2 is YNFKEQ. This CDR3 reads CASSRTGTGGFQPYEQYF. The CDR3, as DNA: TGTGCCAGCAGCCGCACCGGGACAGGGGGATTCCAACCCTACGAGCAGTACTTC.

The genes are TRBV19 and TRBJ1-1, with a tentative D call TRBD1 (6 bases). V lost 1 base and J lost 2, with 11 bases in between. The germline CDR1 and CDR2 sequences are LNHDA and SQIVND (reference sequence). This CDR3 is 15 amino acids long. CDR3: CASSIVGTPNTEAFF. Written as DNA, the CDR3 is TGTGCCAGTAGTATAGTGGGGACACCAAACACTGAAGCTTTCTTT. The full variable domain, with the rest looked up from reference TRBV19 and TRBJ1-1, is DGGITQSPKYLFRKEGQNVTLSCEQNLNHDAMYWYRQDPGQGLRLIYYSQIVNDFQKGDIAEGYSVSREKKESFPLTVTSAQKNPTAFYLCASSIVGTPNTEAFFGQGTRLTVV.

The chain joins TRBV3-1 (or the pseudogene TRBV3-2) to TRBJ1-1; D is unclear. V was trimmed by 1 base and J by 8 bases, leaving 14 bases between them. The CDR3 runs to 14 residues. Germline CDR1 is LGHDT and CDR2 is YNNKEL (reference sequence). The CDR3 bases are TGTGCCAGCAGCCAAGGCAAGCGGACCGGCGAAGCTTTCTTT. Amino acids: CASSQGKRTGEAFF.

V and J are TRBV18 and TRBJ1-2; 8 bases are shared with TRBD1. This CDR3 spans 14 amino acids. The germline gives CDR1 KGHSH, CDR2 LQKENI. Trimming removed 3 bases from V and 8 bases from J; junction bases left unmatched: 8. The CDR3 DNA is TGTGCCAGCTCACCTGGGACAGGCGCGCCGGGCTACACCTTC. It codes for CASSPGTGAPGYTF.

The chain employs TRBV9 and TRBJ2-3; TRBD2 matches 15 bases. The CDR3 spans 17 residues. The germline V gene encodes CDR1 SGDLS and CDR2 YYNGEE. The trim removed 4 bases at V and 6 bases at J, leaving 9 bases unmatched. CDR3 sequence: CASSPGLAGGLWDTQYF. The DNA of the CDR3 is TGTGCCAGCAGCCCCGGACTAGCGGGGGGGCTGTGGGATACGCAGTATTTT. Complete variable domain (other parts from reference TRBV9 and TRBJ2-3): DSGVTQTPKHLITATGQRVTLRCSPRSGDLSVYWYQQSLDQGLQFLIQYYNGEERAKGNILERFSAQQFPDLHSELNLSSLELGDSALYFCASSPGLAGGLWDTQYFGPGTRLTVL.

This clone was found once. V is TRBV10-2 and J is TRBJ2-7, with D unclear. The CDR3 is 12 residues long. V dropped 5 bases and J dropped 3 bases, with 8 bases sitting between them. Germline V gives CDR1 WSHSY, CDR2 SAAADI. The CDR3 spells CASSPGFYEQYF. The CDR3 bases are TGCGCCAGCAGTCCAGGTTTCTACGAGCAGTACTTC.

This sequence joins TRBV27 and TRBJ1-1, with D possibly TRBD1 on 5 matching bases. This CDR3 spans 11 amino acids. V was shortened by 6 bases and J by 11 bases, with 13 bases between the two germline ends. Germline CDR1 is MNHEY and CDR2 is SMNVEV (reference sequence). The CDR3 spells CASRGGIKAFF. The CDR3 DNA reads TGTGCCAGCAGGGGGGGTATAAAGGCTTTCTTT.

This chain connects TRBV10-2 to TRBJ2-5; 9 nucleotides line up with TRBD2. The CDR3 length is 17 residues. Germline CDR1 and CDR2: WSHSY and SAAADI. J lost 0 bases, V lost 0 bases, and 5 bases had no gene match. The DNA of the CDR3 is TGCGCCAGCAGTGAGTCTTTGGCGGGGGGGTACCAAGAGACCCAGTACTTC. This sequence encodes CASSESLAGGYQETQYF.

This rearrangement joins TRBV10-1 to TRBJ1-2, with 9 nucleotides matching TRBD1. Germline CDR1 and CDR2: WNHNN and SYGVQD (reference sequence). The CDR3 runs 14 residues. CDR3 DNA: TGCAAAACCCCCCGGGACAGGGTCCTCTATGGCTACACCTTC. Its translation is CKTPRDRVLYGYTF.

The V and J genes are TRBV18 and TRBJ2-1; the match to TRBD2 covers 7 bases. The V gene end was trimmed by 4 bases and the J gene end by 3 bases; junction bases not matched to a gene: 6. The CDR3 covers 15 residues. Germline CDR1 is KGHSH and CDR2 is LQKENI. CDR3 sequence (DNA): TGTGCCAGCTCACAAAGCGCGGGGGACTACAATGAGCAGTTCTTC. Translated: CASSQSAGDYNEQFF.

The J gene is TRBJ1-1, the V gene TRBV5-4, with 7 bases fitting TRBD1. Germline V CDR1 and CDR2: SGHNT, YYREEE (reference sequence). The V and J ends lost 3 bases and 0 bases, in that order; junction bases with no gene match: 5. This CDR3 has 15 amino acids. CDR3 in DNA: TGTGCCAGCAGCTCCTACAGGGGTCTGAACACTGAAGCTTTCTTT. Translating gives CASSSYRGLNTEAFF. The variable domain in full, with the rest retrieved from reference TRBV5-4 and TRBJ1-1, is ETGVTQSPTHLIKTRGQQVTLRCSSQSGHNTVSWYQQALGQGPQFIFQYYREEENGRGNFPPRFSGLQFPNYSSELNVNALELDDSALYLCASSSYRGLNTEAFFGQGTRLTVV.

This clone was seen a single time. V and J are TRBV5-1 and TRBJ1-2; tentatively, D is TRBD1 (5 bases). The germline CDR1 and CDR2 sequences are SGHRS and YFSETQ. The CDR3 contains 14 residues. Trimming left V 0 bases short and J 4 bases short, with 10 bases between. The CDR3 region has the DNA TGCGCCAGCAGCTTGGGGTCAGGGTCCTATGGCTACACCTTC. As protein: CASSLGSGSYGYTF.

This chain uses TRBV13 with TRBJ1-1; no definite D call. With 2 bases removed from V and 6 bases from J, the gap between germline ends came to 25 bases. There are 18 residues in the CDR3. Germline V gene lookup returns CDR1 PRHDT and CDR2 FYEKMQ (reference sequence). CDR3 protein: CASSLMGVKGFDKAEAFF. The CDR3 DNA reads as TGTGCCAGCAGCTTAATGGGAGTAAAAGGATTTGATAAGGCTGAAGCTTTCTTT.

The V and J genes are TRBV6-5 and TRBJ1-1; possible D gene TRBD1, 5 bases. The CDR3 runs 15 residues. Trimming left V 0 bases short and J 3 bases short, with 11 bases between. Germline assignment: CDR1 MNHEY and CDR2 SVGAGI. In nucleotides, the CDR3 is TGTGCCAGCAGTTACTCCGCAGGGTGGGACACTGAAGCTTTCTTT. As protein: CASSYSAGWDTEAFF.

In this sample, this clone turned up a few times. This rearrangement joins TRBV18 to TRBJ1-6; 7 bases match TRBD1. This CDR3 is 14 amino acids long. Germline V gene data show CDR1 as KGHSH and CDR2 as LQKENI. The junction had 6 bases not matched to a gene; V was cut back by 5 bases and J by 8 bases. This CDR3 reads CASSERTGDSPLHF. Here the CDR3 DNA reads TGTGCCAGCTCAGAGAGGACAGGCGATTCACCCCTCCACTTT.

The chain joins TRBV10-1 to TRBJ1-6; the D gene is possibly TRBD1 (6 bases). Per germline, CDR1 WNHNN and CDR2 SYGVQD (reference sequence). CDR3 size: 14 residues. V was clipped by 0 bases and J by 10 bases, with 10 bases between them. CDR3 coding DNA: TGCGCCAGCAGTGAGTCAGGGGGAAAATCACCCCTCCACTTT. Residues: CASSESGGKSPLHF.

The gene calls are TRBV7-9 and TRBJ2-1, with TRBD1 matching 7 bases. The CDR3 is 15 residues long. The J segment lost 4 bases and the V segment lost 6 bases, leaving 9 bases of the junction unmatched. CDR1 and CDR2 (germline): SEHNR, FQNEAQ (reference sequence). CDR3 residues: CASRIQGGYYNEQFF. CDR3 DNA: TGTGCCAGCAGAATTCAAGGGGGCTATTACAATGAGCAGTTCTTC. The full variable domain, its missing parts supplied by reference TRBV7-9 and TRBJ2-1, is DTGVSQNPRHKITKRGQNVTFRCDPISEHNRLYWYRQTLGQGPEFLTYFQNEAQLEKSRLLSDRFSAERPKGSFSTLEIQRTEQGDSAMYLCASRIQGGYYNEQFFGPGTRLTVL.

V is TRBV6-5 and J is TRBJ2-7; tentative D call: TRBD1 (5 bases). The germline V and J ends were trimmed by 5 bases and 2 bases, with 10 bases remaining between them. The CDR3 consists of 13 residues. CDR1 is MNHEY and CDR2 is SVGAGI in the germline V gene. The CDR3 nucleotides are TGTGCCAGCAGTATACAGGCAACCTACGAGCAGTACTTC. It specifies CASSIQATYEQYF.